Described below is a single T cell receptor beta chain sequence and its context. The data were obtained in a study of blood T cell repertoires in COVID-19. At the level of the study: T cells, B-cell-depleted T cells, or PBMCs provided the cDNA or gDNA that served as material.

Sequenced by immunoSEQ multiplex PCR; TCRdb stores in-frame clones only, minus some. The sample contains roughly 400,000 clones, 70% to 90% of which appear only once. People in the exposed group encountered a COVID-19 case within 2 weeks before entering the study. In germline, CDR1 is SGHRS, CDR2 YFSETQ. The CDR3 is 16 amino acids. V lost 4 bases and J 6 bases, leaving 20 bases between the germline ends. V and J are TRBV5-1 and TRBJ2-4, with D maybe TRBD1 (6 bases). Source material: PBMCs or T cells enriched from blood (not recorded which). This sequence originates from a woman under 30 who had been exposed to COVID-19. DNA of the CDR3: TGCGCCAGCAGCCCCCTAGGGGGAGAGGGCCTAAACATTCAGTACTTC. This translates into CASSPLGGEGLNIQYF.